Listed below are T cell receptor beta chains from one sample, sequenced in a study of beta chain features in type 1 diabetes. Some clones are missing from TCRdb's copy, which holds only in-frame ones; the method was immunoSEQ multiplex PCR. The table lists hundreds of thousands of clones, about a tenth of them singletons. The sequenced sample was naive CD4+ T cells from blood. These receptors came from a young man with type 1 diabetes. The CDR3 runs from the conserved cysteine through the conserved F or W. Each record gives: J gene, V gene, CDR3 protein.

>TRBJ2-3|TRBV15
CATSRDRVSGGTDTQYF
>TRBJ1-4|TRBV6-6
CASSSSRATNEKLFF
>TRBJ2-2|TRBV25-1
CASSERVGGGRTGELFF
>TRBJ2-3|TRBV4-3
CASSQDHPRGGTDTQYF
>TRBJ2-1|TRBV7-2
CASNTPGLAGGIYNEQFF
>TRBJ2-7|TRBV30
CAWSSPGTGHYEQYF
>TRBJ2-3|TRBV5-1
CASSSGAGGRITDTQYF
>TRBJ2-1|TRBV10-3
CAISRTGQVGEQFF
>TRBJ2-7|TRBV2
CASSGDSYEQYF
>TRBJ2-2|TRBV7-9
CASRGTGNTGELFF
>TRBJ2-7|TRBV7-2
CASSFGLNEQYF
>TRBJ2-3|TRBV7-2
CASSLDGLASTQYF
>TRBJ2-3|TRBV9
CASSVTGGKADTQYF
>TRBJ2-5|TRBV5-4
CASSLSSGGNQETQYF
>TRBJ1-4|TRBV15
CATSREAGLGNEKLFF
>TRBJ1-5|TRBV12-5
CASGPYQQGAGQPQHF
>TRBJ2-7|TRBV29-1
CSVVFFYEQYF
>TRBJ2-3|TRBV5-4
CASSLGGTSGGDTQYF
>TRBJ2-5|TRBV11-2
CASSAWETQYF
>TRBJ1-2|TRBV7-9
CASSSFNYGYTF
>TRBJ2-7|TRBV30
CAWTPGQASYEQYF
>TRBJ1-2|TRBV4-2
CASSLHSGYTF
>TRBJ1-2|TRBV11-2
CASSPARDSFYGYTF
>TRBJ1-1|TRBV20-1
CSATRTREAFF
>TRBJ1-6|TRBV7-2
CASSLKGAPSPLHF
>TRBJ2-1|TRBV5-1
CASSFPGGYNEQFF
>TRBJ2-1|TRBV29-1
CSVTSGGAYEQFF
>TRBJ1-3|TRBV30
CAWSRGGGNTIYF
>TRBJ2-3|TRBV29-1
CSVDSSTTDTQYF
>TRBJ2-5|TRBV7-9
CASIRGGQRETQYF
>TRBJ1-1|TRBV7-3
CASSFSQYTEAFF
>TRBJ2-7|TRBV5-1
CASSLGGSPKVF
>TRBJ1-1|TRBV5-4
CASSWDSMNTEAFF
>TRBJ2-5|TRBV5-6
CASSTRHGGETQYF
>TRBJ2-3|TRBV7-2
CASSFAGGTDTQYF
>TRBJ2-1|TRBV7-3
CASSPGGSYNEQFF
>TRBJ2-5|TRBV5-6
CASSLGGGPAQYF